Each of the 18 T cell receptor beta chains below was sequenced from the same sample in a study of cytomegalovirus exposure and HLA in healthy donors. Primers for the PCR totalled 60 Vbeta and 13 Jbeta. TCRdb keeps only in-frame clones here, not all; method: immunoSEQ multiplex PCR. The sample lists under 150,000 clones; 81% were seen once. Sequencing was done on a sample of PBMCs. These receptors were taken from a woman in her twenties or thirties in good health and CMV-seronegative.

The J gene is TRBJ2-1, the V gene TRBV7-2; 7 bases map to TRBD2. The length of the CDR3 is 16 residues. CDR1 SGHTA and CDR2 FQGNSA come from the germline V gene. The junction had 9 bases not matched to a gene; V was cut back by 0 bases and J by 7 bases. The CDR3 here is CASSLAGGSGGNEQFF. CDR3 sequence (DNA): TGTGCCAGCAGCTTAGCGGGCGGGAGTGGGGGGAATGAGCAGTTCTTC.

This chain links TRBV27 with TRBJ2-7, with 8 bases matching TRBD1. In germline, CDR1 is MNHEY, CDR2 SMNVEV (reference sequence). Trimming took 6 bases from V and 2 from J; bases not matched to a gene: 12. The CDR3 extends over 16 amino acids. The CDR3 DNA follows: TGTGCCAGCAGCCCATTCTCCGGACAGGGAACCTACGAGCAGTACTTC. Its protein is CASSPFSGQGTYEQYF.

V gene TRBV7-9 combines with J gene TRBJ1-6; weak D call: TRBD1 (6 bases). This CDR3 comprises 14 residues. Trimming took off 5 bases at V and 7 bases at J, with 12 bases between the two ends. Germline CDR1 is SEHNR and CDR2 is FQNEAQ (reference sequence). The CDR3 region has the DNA TGTGCCAGCAGCCCACAGGGCGAGAATTCACCCCTCCACTTT. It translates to CASSPQGENSPLHF. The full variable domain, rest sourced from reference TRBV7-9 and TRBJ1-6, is DTGVSQNPRHKITKRGQNVTFRCDPISEHNRLYWYRQTLGQGPEFLTYFQNEAQLEKSRLLSDRFSAERPKGSFSTLEIQRTEQGDSAMYLCASSPQGENSPLHFGNGTRLTVT.

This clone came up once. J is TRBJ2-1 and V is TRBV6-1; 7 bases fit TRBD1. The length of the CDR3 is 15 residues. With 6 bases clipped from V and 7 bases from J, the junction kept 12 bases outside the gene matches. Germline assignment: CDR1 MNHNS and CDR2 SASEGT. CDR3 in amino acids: CASSPLGGSSNEQFF. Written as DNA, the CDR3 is TGTGCCAGCAGCCCTCTAGGGGGCTCAAGTAATGAGCAGTTCTTC.

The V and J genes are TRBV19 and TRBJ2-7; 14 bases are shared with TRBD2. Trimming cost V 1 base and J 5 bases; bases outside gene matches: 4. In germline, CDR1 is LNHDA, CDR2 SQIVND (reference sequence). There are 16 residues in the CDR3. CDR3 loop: CASSIVGTSGSHEQYF. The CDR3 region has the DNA TGTGCCAGTAGTATAGTAGGGACTAGCGGGAGCCACGAGCAGTACTTC.

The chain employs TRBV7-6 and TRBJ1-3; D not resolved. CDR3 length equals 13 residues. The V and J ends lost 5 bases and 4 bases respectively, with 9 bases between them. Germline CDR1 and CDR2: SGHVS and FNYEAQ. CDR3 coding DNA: TGTGCCAGCAGCCCGACACAGGGAAACACCATATATTTT. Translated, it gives CASSPTQGNTIYF.

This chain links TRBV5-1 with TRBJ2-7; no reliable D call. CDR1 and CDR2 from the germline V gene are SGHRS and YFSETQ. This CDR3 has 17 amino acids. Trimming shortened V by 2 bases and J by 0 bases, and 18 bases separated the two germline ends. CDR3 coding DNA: TGCGCCAGCAGCTTTGTCAGTGGGCCTGTAAGCTCCTACGAGCAGTACTTC. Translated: CASSFVSGPVSSYEQYF.

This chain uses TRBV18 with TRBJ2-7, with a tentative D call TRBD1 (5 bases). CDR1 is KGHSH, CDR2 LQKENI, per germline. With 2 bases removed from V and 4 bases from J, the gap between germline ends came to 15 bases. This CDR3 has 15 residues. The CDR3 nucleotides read TGTGCCAGCTCACCAACGCTAGGGGAAAGATACGAGCAGTACTTC. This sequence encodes CASSPTLGERYEQYF.

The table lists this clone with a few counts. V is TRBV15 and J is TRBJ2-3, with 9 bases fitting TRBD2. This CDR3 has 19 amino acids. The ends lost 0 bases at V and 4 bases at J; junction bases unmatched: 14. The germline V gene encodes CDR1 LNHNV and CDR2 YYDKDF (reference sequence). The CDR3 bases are TGTGCCACCAGCAGAGATCGGCGAGTTAGCGGGAGTTTCGCAGATACGCAGTATTTT. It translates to CATSRDRRVSGSFADTQYF.

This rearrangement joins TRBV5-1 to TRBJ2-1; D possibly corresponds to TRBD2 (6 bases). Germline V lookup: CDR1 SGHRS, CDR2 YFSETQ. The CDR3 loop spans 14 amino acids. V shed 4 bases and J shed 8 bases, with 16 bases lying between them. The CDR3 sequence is CASSPWGGNDEQFF. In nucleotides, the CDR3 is TGCGCCAGCAGCCCGTGGGGCGGGAACGATGAGCAGTTCTTC.

The CDR3 DNA sequence: TGTGCCAGCAGCTTACCTTGGCAGGGCCCCAGCTCCTACGAGCAGTACTTC. It specifies CASSLPWQGPSSYEQYF. This rearrangement joins TRBV11-2 to TRBJ2-7, with TRBD1 as a possible D gene (5 bases). CDR1 SGHAT and CDR2 FQNNGV come from the germline V gene. V was shortened by 2 bases and J by 0 bases, with 17 bases between the two germline ends. The CDR3 consists of 17 residues.

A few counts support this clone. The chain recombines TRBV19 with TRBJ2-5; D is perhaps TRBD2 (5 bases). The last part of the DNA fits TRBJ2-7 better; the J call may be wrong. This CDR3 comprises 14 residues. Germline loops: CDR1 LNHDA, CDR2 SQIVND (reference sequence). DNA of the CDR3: TGTGCCAGTAGTAGAGGGAGCAACTCCTACGAGCAGTACTTC. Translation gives CASSRGSNSYEQYF.

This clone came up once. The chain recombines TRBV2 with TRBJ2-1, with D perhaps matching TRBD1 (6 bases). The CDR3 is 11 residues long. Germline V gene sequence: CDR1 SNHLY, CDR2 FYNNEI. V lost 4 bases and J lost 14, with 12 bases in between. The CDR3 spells CASSGDTHKFF. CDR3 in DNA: TGTGCCAGCAGTGGGGACACCCATAAGTTCTTC.

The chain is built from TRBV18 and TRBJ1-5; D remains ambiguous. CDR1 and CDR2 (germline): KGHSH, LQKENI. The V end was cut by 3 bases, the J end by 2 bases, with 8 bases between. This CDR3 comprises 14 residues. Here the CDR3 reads CASSPEGGNQPQHF. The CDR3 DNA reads TGTGCCAGCTCACCTGAGGGTGGCAATCAGCCCCAGCATTTT.

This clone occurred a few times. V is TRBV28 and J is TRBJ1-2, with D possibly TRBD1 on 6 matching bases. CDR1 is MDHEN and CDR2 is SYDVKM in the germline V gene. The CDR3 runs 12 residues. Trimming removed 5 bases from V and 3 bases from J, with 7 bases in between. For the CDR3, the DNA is TGTGCCAGCAGTCGACAGGACTATGGCTACACCTTC. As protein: CASSRQDYGYTF.

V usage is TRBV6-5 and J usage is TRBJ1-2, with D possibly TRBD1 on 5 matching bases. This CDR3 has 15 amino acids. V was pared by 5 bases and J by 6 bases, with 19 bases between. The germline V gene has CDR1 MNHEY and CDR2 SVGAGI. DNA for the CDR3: TGTGCCAGCAGTCTAACGGGGGGAGCACGAGATGGCTACACCTTC. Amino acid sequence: CASSLTGGARDGYTF.

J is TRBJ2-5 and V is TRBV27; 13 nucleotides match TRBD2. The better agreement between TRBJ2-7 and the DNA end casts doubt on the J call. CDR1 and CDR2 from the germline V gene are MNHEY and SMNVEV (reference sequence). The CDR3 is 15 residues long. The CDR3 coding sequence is TGTGCCAGCAGTTTCACTAGCGGGAGGGCCTACGAGCAGTACTTC. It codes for CASSFTSGRAYEQYF.

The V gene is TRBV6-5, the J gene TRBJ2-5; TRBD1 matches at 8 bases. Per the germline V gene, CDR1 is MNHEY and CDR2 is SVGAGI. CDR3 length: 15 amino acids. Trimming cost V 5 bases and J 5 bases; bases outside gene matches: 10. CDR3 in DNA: TGTGCCAGCAGTCGGGACAGGTCTCTAGGGGAGACCCAGTACTTC. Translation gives CASSRDRSLGETQYF.